Listed below are T cell receptor beta chains from one sample, sequenced in a study of spatial heterogeneity in lung cancer. TCRdb called the 5' RACE reads again in MiXCR, with one record for every CDR3 protein. In the table there are about 5,100 distinct CDR3 sequences, 7% to 8% of which are singletons. The specimen comprised lung tumor tissue, sampled at surgery. These receptors all stem from a female donor with early-stage non-small cell lung cancer. CDR3s include the opening cysteine and the closing phenylalanine or tryptophan. Fields, in order: J gene, V gene, D gene, clone size, CDR3 protein, CDR3 DNA. A D gene is named only where the DNA matches it firmly. The size field is filled for only some rows; it gives once, few, many or a size class.

>TRBJ2-3|TRBV7-2|NA|medium-sized
CASSGDREQYF
TGTGCCAGCAGCGGAGACCGGGAGCAGTATTTT
>TRBJ2-1|TRBV4-1|NA|medium-sized
CASSQGASPYYHEQFF
TGCGCCAGCAGCCAAGGGGCTAGCCCCTATTACCATGAGCAGTTCTTC
>TRBJ1-5|TRBV6-5|TRBD1|NA
CASRPTGGQPQHF
TGTGCCAGCAGACCTACAGGGGGGCAGCCCCAGCATTTT
>TRBJ2-3|TRBV5-1|NA|few
CASSLPKSTDTQYF
TGCGCCAGCAGCTTGCCCAAGAGCACAGATACGCAGTATTTT
>TRBJ2-5|TRBV27|TRBD1|many
CASSSWTGSGAETQYF
TGTGCCAGCAGTTCATGGACAGGGTCAGGAGCAGAGACCCAGTACTTC
>TRBJ2-2|TRBV5-1|NA|few
CASSLGTANTGELFF
TGCGCCAGCAGCTTGGGGACAGCGAACACCGGGGAGCTGTTTTTT
>TRBJ1-5|TRBV6-6|NA|many
CASSLDNQPQHF
TGTGCCAGCAGTTTGGATAATCAGCCCCAGCATTTT
>TRBJ2-5|TRBV29-1|NA|many
CSVAGKETQYF
TGCAGCGTGGCGGGAAAAGAGACCCAGTACTTC
>TRBJ2-1|TRBV11-3|NA|many
CASSSPKYNEQFF
TGTGCCAGCAGCAGCCCTAAGTACAATGAGCAGTTCTTC
>TRBJ2-1|TRBV12-5|TRBD2|many
CASGPRLAAYNEQFF
TGTGCTAGTGGTCCGAGACTAGCGGCCTACAATGAGCAGTTCTTC
>TRBJ2-3|TRBV7-2|NA|medium-sized
CASSLAGSSTDTQYF
TGTGCCAGCAGCTTAGCGGGGTCTAGCACAGATACGCAGTATTTT
>TRBJ2-5|TRBV7-8|TRBD2|medium-sized
CASRKGASGVQETQYF
TGTGCCAGCAGAAAAGGGGCTAGCGGGGTCCAAGAGACCCAGTACTTC
>TRBJ2-7|TRBV12-3/TRBV12-4|TRBD2|medium-sized
CASTNSGGLGYEQYF
TGTGCCAGCACCAACTCGGGGGGGCTGGGGTACGAGCAGTACTTC
>TRBJ1-5|TRBV7-2|NA|NA
CASSLGTEVRQPQHF
TGTGCCAGCAGCTTAGGGACAGAGGTCCGTCAGCCCCAGCATTTT
>TRBJ1-1|TRBV18|TRBD1|medium-sized
CASSPRQGDTEAFF
TGTGCCAGCTCACCGCGGCAGGGGGACACTGAAGCTTTCTTT
>TRBJ2-3|TRBV7-9|NA|few
CASSPRRLVGTDTQYF
TGTGCCAGCAGCCCAAGGAGGCTAGTTGGCACAGATACGCAGTATTTT